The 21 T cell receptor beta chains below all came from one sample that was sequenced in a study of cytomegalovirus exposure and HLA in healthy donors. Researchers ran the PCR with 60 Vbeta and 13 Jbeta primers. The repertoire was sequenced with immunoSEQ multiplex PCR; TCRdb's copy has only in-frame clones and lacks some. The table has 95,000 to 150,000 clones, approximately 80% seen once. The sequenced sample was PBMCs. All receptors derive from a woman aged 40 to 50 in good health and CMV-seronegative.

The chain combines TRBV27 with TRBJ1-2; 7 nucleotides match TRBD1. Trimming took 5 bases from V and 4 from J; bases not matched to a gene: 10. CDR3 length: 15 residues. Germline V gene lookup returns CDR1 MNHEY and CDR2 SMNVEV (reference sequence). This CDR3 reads CASSPLDRASYGYTF. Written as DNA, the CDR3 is TGTGCCAGCAGTCCACTAGACAGGGCCTCCTATGGCTACACCTTC.

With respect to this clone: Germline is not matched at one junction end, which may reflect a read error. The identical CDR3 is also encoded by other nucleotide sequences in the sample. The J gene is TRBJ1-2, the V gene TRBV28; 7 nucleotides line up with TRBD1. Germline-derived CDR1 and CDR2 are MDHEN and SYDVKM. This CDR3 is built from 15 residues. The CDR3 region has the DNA TGTGCCAGCAGTTTATTGGCGACAGGGAACTATGGTTACACCTTC. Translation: CASSLLATGNYGYTF.

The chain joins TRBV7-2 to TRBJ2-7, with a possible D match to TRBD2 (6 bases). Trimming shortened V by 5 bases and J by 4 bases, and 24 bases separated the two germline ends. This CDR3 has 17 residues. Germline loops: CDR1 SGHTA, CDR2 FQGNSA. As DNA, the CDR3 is TGTGCCAGCAGCACTAGCCTCCGGGACCGACCTCATTACGAGCAGTACTTC. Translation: CASSTSLRDRPHYEQYF.

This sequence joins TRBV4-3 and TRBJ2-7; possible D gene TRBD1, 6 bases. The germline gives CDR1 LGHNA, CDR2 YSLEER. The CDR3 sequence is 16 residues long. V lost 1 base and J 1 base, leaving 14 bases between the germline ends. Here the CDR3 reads CASSQGLGQRSYEQYF. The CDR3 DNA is TGCGCCAGCAGCCAAGGGTTGGGACAAAGGTCCTACGAGCAGTACTTC.

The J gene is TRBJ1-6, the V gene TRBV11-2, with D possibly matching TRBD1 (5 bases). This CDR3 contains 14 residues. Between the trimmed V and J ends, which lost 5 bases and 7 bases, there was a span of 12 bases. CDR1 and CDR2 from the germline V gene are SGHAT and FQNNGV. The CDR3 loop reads CASSQRGGNSPLHF. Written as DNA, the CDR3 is TGTGCCAGCAGCCAAAGGGGTGGAAATTCACCCCTCCACTTT. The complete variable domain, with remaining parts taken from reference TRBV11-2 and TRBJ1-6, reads EAGVAQSPRYKIIEKRQSVAFWCNPISGHATLYWYQQILGQGPKLLIQFQNNGVVDDSQLPKDRFSAERLKGVDSTLKIQPAKLEDSAVYLCASSQRGGNSPLHFGNGTRLTVT.

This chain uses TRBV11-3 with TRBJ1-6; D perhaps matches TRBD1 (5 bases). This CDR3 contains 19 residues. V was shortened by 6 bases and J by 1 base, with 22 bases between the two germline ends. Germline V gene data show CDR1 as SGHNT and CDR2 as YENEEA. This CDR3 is CASRGGTDLMISYNSPLHF. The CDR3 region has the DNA TGTGCCAGCAGGGGCGGGACGGACCTGATGATTTCCTATAATTCACCCCTCCACTTT.

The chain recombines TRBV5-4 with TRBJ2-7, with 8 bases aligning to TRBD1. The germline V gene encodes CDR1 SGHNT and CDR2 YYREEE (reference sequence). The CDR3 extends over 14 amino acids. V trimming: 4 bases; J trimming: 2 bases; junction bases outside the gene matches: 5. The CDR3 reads CASSTGQGPYEQYF. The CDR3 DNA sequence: TGTGCCAGCAGCACCGGACAGGGCCCCTACGAGCAGTACTTC.

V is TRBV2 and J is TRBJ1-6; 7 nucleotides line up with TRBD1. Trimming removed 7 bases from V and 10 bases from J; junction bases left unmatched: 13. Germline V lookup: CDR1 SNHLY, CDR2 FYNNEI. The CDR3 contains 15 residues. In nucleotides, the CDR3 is TGTGCCAGCACCACGCAGGGACAGTCTGGATCACCCCTCCACTTT. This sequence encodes CASTTQGQSGSPLHF.

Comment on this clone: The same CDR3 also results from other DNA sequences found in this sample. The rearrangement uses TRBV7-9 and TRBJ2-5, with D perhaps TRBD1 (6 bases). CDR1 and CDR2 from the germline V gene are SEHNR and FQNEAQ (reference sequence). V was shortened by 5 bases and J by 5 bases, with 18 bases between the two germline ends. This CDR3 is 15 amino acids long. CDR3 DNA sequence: TGTGCCAGCAGCCAAAGGACAGCCCTGGGGGAGACCCAGTACTTC. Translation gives CASSQRTALGETQYF.

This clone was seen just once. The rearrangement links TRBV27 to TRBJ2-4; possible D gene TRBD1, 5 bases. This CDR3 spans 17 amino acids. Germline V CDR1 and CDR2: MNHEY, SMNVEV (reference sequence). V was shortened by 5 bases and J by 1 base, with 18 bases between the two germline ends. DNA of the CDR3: TGTGCCAGCAGTCCCTTTTCAGGGCCCGGGGCCAAAAACATTCAGTACTTC. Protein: CASSPFSGPGAKNIQYF.

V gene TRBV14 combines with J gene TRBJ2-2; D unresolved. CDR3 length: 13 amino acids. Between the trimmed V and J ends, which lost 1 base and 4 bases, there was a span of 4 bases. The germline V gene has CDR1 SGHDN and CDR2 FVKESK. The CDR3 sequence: CASSQAFTGELFF. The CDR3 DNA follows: TGTGCCAGCAGCCAAGCTTTCACCGGGGAGCTGTTTTTT.

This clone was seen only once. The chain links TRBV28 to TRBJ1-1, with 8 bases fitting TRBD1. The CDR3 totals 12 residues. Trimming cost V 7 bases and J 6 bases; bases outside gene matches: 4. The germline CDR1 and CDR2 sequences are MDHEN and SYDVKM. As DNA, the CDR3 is TGTGCCAGCAAAATACAGGGGGCTGAAGCTTTCTTT. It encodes CASKIQGAEAFF.

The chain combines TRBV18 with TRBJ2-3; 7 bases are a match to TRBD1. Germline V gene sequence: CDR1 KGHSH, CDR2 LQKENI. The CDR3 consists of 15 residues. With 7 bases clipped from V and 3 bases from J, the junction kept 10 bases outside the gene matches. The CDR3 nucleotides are TGTGCCAGCTTAACCCAGGGGGTGTCGACAGATACGCAGTATTTT. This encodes CASLTQGVSTDTQYF.

CDR3 in DNA: TGTGCCAGCAGCTCTCCCCCACTAGCGGGAGGGCCGGGTGAGCAGTTCTTC. This gives the protein CASSSPPLAGGPGEQFF. V gene TRBV11-2 combines with J gene TRBJ2-1; 13 bases map to TRBD2. The CDR3 covers 17 residues. J gave up 9 bases and V 4 bases, and 12 bases lay outside the gene matches. Germline V gives CDR1 SGHAT, CDR2 FQNNGV.

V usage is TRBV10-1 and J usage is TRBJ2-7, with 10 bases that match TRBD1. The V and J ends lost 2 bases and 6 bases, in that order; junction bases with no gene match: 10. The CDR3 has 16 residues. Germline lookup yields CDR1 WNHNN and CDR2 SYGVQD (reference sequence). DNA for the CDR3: TGCGCCAGCAGTGAGGGCCCAGGGACAGGGGCCTCCGAGCAGTACTTC. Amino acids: CASSEGPGTGASEQYF.

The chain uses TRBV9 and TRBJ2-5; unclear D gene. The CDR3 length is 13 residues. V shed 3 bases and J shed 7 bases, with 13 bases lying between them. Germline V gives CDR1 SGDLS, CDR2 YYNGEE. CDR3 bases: TGTGCCAGCAGCGCTGTGGGCTCGGCGACCCAGTACTTC. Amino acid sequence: CASSAVGSATQYF.

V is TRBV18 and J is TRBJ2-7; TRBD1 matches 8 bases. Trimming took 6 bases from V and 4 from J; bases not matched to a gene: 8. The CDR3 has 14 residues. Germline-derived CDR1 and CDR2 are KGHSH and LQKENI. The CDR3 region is CASSSGTGNYEQYF. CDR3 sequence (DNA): TGTGCCAGCTCCTCGGGGACAGGAAATTACGAGCAGTACTTC.

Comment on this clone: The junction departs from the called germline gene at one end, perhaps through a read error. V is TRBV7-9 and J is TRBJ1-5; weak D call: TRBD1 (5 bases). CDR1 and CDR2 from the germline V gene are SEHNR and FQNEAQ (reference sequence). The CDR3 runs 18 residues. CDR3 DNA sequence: TGTTCCAGCAGCTTAGGGAGGGGAGGGGCGGATGGCAATCAGCCCCAGCATTTT. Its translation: CSSSLGRGGADGNQPQHF.

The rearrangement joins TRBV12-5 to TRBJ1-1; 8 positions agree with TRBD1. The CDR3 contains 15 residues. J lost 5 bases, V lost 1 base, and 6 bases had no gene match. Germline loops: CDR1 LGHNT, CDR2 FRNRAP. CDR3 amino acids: CASGLAQGARTEAFF. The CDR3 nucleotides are TGTGCTAGTGGTTTGGCTCAGGGGGCGCGGACTGAAGCTTTCTTT.

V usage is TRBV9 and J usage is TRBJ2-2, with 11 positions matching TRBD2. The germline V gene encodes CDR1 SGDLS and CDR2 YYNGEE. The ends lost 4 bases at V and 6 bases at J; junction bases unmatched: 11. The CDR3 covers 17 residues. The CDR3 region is CASSFGSSGGFAGELFF. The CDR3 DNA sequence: TGTGCCAGCAGCTTCGGGTCTAGCGGGGGGTTCGCCGGGGAGCTGTTTTTT.

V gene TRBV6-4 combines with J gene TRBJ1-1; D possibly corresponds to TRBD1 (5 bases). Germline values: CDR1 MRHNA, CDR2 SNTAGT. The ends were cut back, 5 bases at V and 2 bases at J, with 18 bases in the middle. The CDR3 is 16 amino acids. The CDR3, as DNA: TGTGCCAGCAGTCAACAGGCGGCGGGGTCTAACACTGAAGCTTTCTTT. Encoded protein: CASSQQAAGSNTEAFF.